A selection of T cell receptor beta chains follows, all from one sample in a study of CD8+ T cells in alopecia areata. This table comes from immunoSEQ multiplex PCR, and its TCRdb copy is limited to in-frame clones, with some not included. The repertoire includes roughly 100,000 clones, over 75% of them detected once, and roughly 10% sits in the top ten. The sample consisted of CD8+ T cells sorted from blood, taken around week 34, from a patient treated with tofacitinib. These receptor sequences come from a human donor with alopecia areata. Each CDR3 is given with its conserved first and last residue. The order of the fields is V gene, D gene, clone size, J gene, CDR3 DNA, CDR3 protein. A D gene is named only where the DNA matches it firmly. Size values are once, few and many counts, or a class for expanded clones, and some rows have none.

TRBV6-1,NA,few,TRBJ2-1,TGTGCCAGCAGTGAATACGTTGGGGTAGCTCGCGATGAGCAGTTCTTC,CASSEYVGVARDEQFF
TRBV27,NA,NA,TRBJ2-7,TGTGCCAGCAGCCGTGAAGGCGAGCAGTACTTC,CASSREGEQYF
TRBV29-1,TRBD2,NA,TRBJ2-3,TGCAGCGTCGCCCGGACTAGCGGGGGCACAGATACGCAGTATTTT,CSVARTSGGTDTQYF
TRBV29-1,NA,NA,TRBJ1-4,TGCAGCGTCAGATCCCGCGAAAAACTGTTTTTT,CSVRSREKLFF
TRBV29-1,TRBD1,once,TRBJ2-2,TGCAGCGTTTTCGGACAGGGCGGGGCCGGGGAGCTGTTTTTT,CSVFGQGGAGELFF
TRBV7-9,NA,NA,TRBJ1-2,TGTGCCAGCAGTGAAGCCGGGCATGGCTACACCTTC,CASSEAGHGYTF
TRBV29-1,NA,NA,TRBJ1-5,TGCAGCGTTGAAGATAACGAGGAGCATAGCAATCAGCCCCAGCATTTT,CSVEDNEEHSNQPQHF
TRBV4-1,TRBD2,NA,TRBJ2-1,TGCGCCAGCAGCCAAGCAACTAGCGCCGATGAGCAGTTCTTC,CASSQATSADEQFF
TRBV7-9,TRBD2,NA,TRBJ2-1,TGTGCCAGCAGCGAACTAGCGGGAGGAACCTACAATGAGCAGTTCTTC,CASSELAGGTYNEQFF
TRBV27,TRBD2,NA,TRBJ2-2,TGTGCCAGCAGTTTCGGGACTATTCCCGGGGAGCTGTTTTTT,CASSFGTIPGELFF
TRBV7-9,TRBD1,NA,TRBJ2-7,TGTGCCAGCAGGTCACAGGGGGCTGGCGAGCAGTACTTC,CASRSQGAGEQYF
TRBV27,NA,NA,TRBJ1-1,TGTGCCAGCATAGGTTTTGAGGGGGGGCAGGTGAACACTGAAGCTTTCTTT,CASIGFEGGQVNTEAFF
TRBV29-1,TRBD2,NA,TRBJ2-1,TGCAGCGTTGAAGGGGTCGGGACTAGCGACTACAATGAGCAGTTCTTC,CSVEGVGTSDYNEQFF
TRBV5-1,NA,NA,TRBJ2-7,TGCGCCAGCAGCTTGCAGGGGAGCTCCTACGAGCAGTACTTC,CASSLQGSSYEQYF
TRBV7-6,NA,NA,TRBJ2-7,TGTGCCAGCAGCTTAACAGGGAATTACGAGCAGTACTTC,CASSLTGNYEQYF